Listed below are T cell receptor beta chains from one sample, sequenced in a study of beta chain features in type 1 diabetes. Clones were read by immunoSEQ multiplex PCR, and TCRdb kept only the in-frame ones, dropping some. The data hold about 400,000 clones, with roughly 12% observed a single time. Sequencing input: naive CD4+ T cells from blood. These receptors all stem from a man younger than 30 in good health. Each CDR3 is given with its conserved first and last residue. Fields, in order: D gene, J gene, clone size, V gene, CDR3 protein, CDR3 DNA. The D gene is left open where the match is weak. Clone size is given for some rows only: seen once, a few or many times, or a class if the clone is expanded.

D: TRBD1
J: TRBJ1-2
size: -
V: TRBV28
CDR3: CASSLGQGTYGYTF
DNA: TGTGCCAGCAGTCTGGGACAGGGAACCTATGGCTACACCTTC

D: -
J: TRBJ2-7
size: few
V: TRBV11-2
CDR3: CASSLDREQYF
DNA: TGTGCCAGCAGCTTAGACCGCGAGCAGTACTTC

D: -
J: TRBJ1-1
size: -
V: TRBV30
CDR3: CAYQGGNLNTEAFF
DNA: TGTGCCTATCAGGGTGGAAATTTGAACACTGAAGCTTTCTTT

D: TRBD1
J: TRBJ1-4
size: -
V: TRBV7-2
CDR3: CASSLEGQSGEKLFF
DNA: TGTGCCAGCAGCTTGGAGGGACAGTCAGGTGAAAAACTGTTTTTT

D: TRBD2
J: TRBJ2-5
size: -
V: TRBV7-8
CDR3: CASSIRTSGIWETQYF
DNA: TGTGCCAGCAGCATTAGGACTAGCGGGATTTGGGAGACCCAGTACTTC

D: -
J: TRBJ2-6
size: many
V: TRBV29-1
CDR3: CSVDGSSGANVLTF
DNA: TGCAGCGTTGATGGCAGCTCTGGGGCCAACGTCCTGACTTTC

D: -
J: TRBJ2-7
size: few
V: TRBV28
CDR3: CASSIGGPLYEQYF
DNA: TGTGCCAGCAGTATCGGGGGGCCTCTCTACGAGCAGTACTTC

D: -
J: TRBJ2-7
size: few
V: TRBV29-1
CDR3: CSVEDALNSPEQYF
DNA: TGCAGCGTTGAAGATGCTTTAAACAGCCCCGAGCAGTACTTC

D: -
J: TRBJ1-1
size: -
V: TRBV13
CDR3: CASSLGGGTEAFF
DNA: TGTGCCAGCAGCTTAGGGGGGGGGACTGAAGCTTTCTTT

D: -
J: TRBJ2-3
size: -
V: TRBV29-1
CDR3: CSVGGGSGTDTQYF
DNA: TGCAGCGTTGGAGGAGGGTCGGGCACAGATACGCAGTATTTT

D: TRBD2
J: TRBJ2-3
size: few
V: TRBV4-3
CDR3: CASSQLAGVADTQYF
DNA: TGCGCCAGCAGCCAGCTAGCGGGGGTCGCAGATACGCAGTATTTT

D: -
J: TRBJ2-2
size: few
V: TRBV15
CDR3: CATSRGRVEGIYTGELFF
DNA: TGTGCCACCAGCAGAGGAAGGGTGGAGGGCATCTACACCGGGGAGCTGTTTTTT

D: -
J: TRBJ2-2
size: -
V: TRBV6-5
CDR3: CASSMAGQNTGELFF
DNA: TGTGCCAGCAGTATGGCCGGACAGAACACCGGGGAGCTGTTTTTT

D: TRBD2
J: TRBJ2-1
size: few
V: TRBV6-1
CDR3: CASSENSGSYNEQFF
DNA: TGTGCCAGCAGTGAAAATAGCGGGTCATACAATGAGCAGTTCTTC

D: TRBD2
J: TRBJ2-7
size: -
V: TRBV29-1
CDR3: CSAGGVYEQYF
DNA: TGCAGCGCCGGGGGGGTCTACGAGCAGTACTTC

D: TRBD2
J: TRBJ2-5
size: few
V: TRBV5-1
CDR3: CASSLKLAGQETQYF
DNA: TGCGCCAGCAGCTTGAAACTAGCGGGACAAGAGACCCAGTACTTC

D: -
J: TRBJ1-1
size: few
V: TRBV30
CDR3: CAWSYRERTEAFF
DNA: TGTGCCTGGAGTTACAGGGAACGGACTGAAGCTTTCTTT

D: -
J: TRBJ1-4
size: -
V: TRBV28
CDR3: CASSVQTGTRGEKLFF
DNA: TGTGCCAGCAGTGTACAAACCGGGACCAGGGGTGAAAAACTGTTTTTT

D: TRBD1
J: TRBJ1-2
size: -
V: TRBV28
CDR3: CASKVGQGTHGYTF
DNA: TGTGCCTCAAAAGTGGGACAGGGGACCCATGGCTACACCTTC

D: -
J: TRBJ1-4
size: -
V: TRBV30
CDR3: CAWSDLQGSTNEKLFF
DNA: TGTGCCTGGAGCGACCTCCAGGGATCAACTAATGAAAAACTGTTTTTT

D: -
J: TRBJ2-7
size: few
V: TRBV4-1
CDR3: CASSQGRLGSRSYEQYF
DNA: TGCGCCAGCAGCCAAGGCCGCCTAGGTAGTAGGTCCTACGAGCAGTACTTC

D: TRBD1
J: TRBJ1-2
size: few
V: TRBV4-2
CDR3: CASTQDRGRSSGYTF
DNA: TGTGCCAGCACCCAGGACAGGGGGCGTTCCTCTGGCTACACCTTC

D: -
J: TRBJ2-3
size: -
V: TRBV6-5
CDR3: CASRGGWGGTDTQYF
DNA: TGTGCCAGCAGAGGCGGGTGGGGTGGCACAGATACGCAGTATTTT

D: -
J: TRBJ2-5
size: few
V: TRBV4-2
CDR3: CASSQTRGGVTQYF
DNA: TGTGCCAGCAGCCAGACTAGAGGGGGGGTAACCCAGTACTTC

D: -
J: TRBJ2-2
size: -
V: TRBV30
CDR3: CAWSPGHGGPGELFF
DNA: TGTGCCTGGAGCCCAGGACACGGGGGTCCCGGGGAGCTGTTTTTT

D: TRBD2
J: TRBJ2-4
size: -
V: TRBV4-3
CDR3: CASSQAQRLAGGVKNIQYF
DNA: TGCGCCAGCAGCCAAGCTCAGAGACTAGCGGGAGGTGTCAAAAACATTCAGTACTTC

D: -
J: TRBJ1-3
size: -
V: TRBV7-6
CDR3: CASSLGGTGSGNTIYF
DNA: TGTGCCAGCAGCTTGGGGGGGACCGGCTCTGGAAACACCATATATTTT

D: TRBD2
J: TRBJ2-7
size: few
V: TRBV6-6
CDR3: CASSLTSGSSYEQYF
DNA: TGTGCCAGCAGTCTGACTAGCGGGAGCTCCTACGAGCAGTACTTC

D: TRBD2
J: TRBJ2-7
size: few
V: TRBV9
CDR3: CASSVGDLAGALSYEQYF
DNA: TGTGCCAGCAGCGTAGGGGATTTAGCGGGGGCCCTCTCCTACGAGCAGTACTTC

D: -
J: TRBJ1-5
size: -
V: TRBV28
CDR3: CASSLTALGSSNQPQHF
DNA: TGTGCCAGCAGTTTGACAGCCCTGGGCTCTAGCAATCAGCCCCAGCATTTT

D: TRBD2
J: TRBJ2-2
size: -
V: TRBV4-3
CDR3: CASSLGLADTGELFF
DNA: TGCGCCAGCAGCCTAGGACTAGCGGACACCGGGGAGCTGTTTTTT

D: TRBD2
J: TRBJ2-7
size: few
V: TRBV7-2
CDR3: CASSLASGNIHEQYF
DNA: TGTGCCAGCAGCTTAGCGAGCGGGAATATCCACGAGCAGTACTTC

D: TRBD2
J: TRBJ2-5
size: few
V: TRBV30
CDR3: CAWSTSGGQTQYF
DNA: TGTGCCTGGAGTACTAGCGGGGGCCAGACCCAGTACTTC

D: -
J: TRBJ1-4
size: -
V: TRBV9
CDR3: CASKRQADPNEKLFF
DNA: TGTGCCAGCAAGAGACAGGCGGACCCTAATGAAAAACTGTTTTTT

D: -
J: TRBJ2-1
size: -
V: TRBV11-3
CDR3: CASSLDSGQANNEQFF
DNA: TGTGCCAGCAGCTTAGATAGCGGACAGGCTAACAATGAGCAGTTCTTC

D: -
J: TRBJ1-1
size: -
V: TRBV29-1
CDR3: CSVEEVGVATEAFF
DNA: TGCAGCGTTGAGGAGGTCGGGGTGGCCACTGAAGCTTTCTTT

D: -
J: TRBJ1-1
size: few
V: TRBV29-1
CDR3: CSVGVAENTEAFF
DNA: TGCAGCGTTGGAGTAGCCGAGAACACTGAAGCTTTCTTT

D: -
J: TRBJ2-1
size: once
V: TRBV7-2
CDR3: CASSLDPSEQFF
DNA: TGTGCCAGCAGCTTAGATCCAAGCGAGCAGTTCTTC

D: TRBD2
J: TRBJ2-1
size: -
V: TRBV9
CDR3: CASNGLAGDEQFF
DNA: TGTGCCAGCAACGGACTAGCGGGAGATGAGCAGTTCTTC

D: -
J: TRBJ1-5
size: few
V: TRBV30
CDR3: CAWSVLGLNQPQHF
DNA: TGTGCCTGGAGTGTTTTGGGCCTGAATCAGCCCCAGCATTTT

D: -
J: TRBJ1-5
size: -
V: TRBV29-1
CDR3: CSVVAGNSNQPQHF
DNA: TGCAGCGTTGTTGCAGGGAATAGCAATCAGCCCCAGCATTTT

D: -
J: TRBJ2-3
size: -
V: TRBV7-9
CDR3: CASSIPTGGGTDTQYF
DNA: TGTGCCAGCAGCATCCCGACAGGTGGGGGCACAGATACGCAGTATTTT

D: TRBD1
J: TRBJ2-7
size: -
V: TRBV7-2
CDR3: CASSLNGQGADEQYF
DNA: TGTGCCAGCAGCTTAAATGGTCAGGGGGCCGACGAGCAGTACTTC

D: -
J: TRBJ1-6
size: -
V: TRBV7-8
CDR3: CASQLLNNSPLHF
DNA: TGTGCCAGCCAACTGCTTAATAATTCACCCCTCCACTTT

D: -
J: TRBJ2-5
size: few
V: TRBV7-9
CDR3: CASSAAGRRQTQYF
DNA: TGTGCCAGCAGCGCGGCGGGGCGTAGGCAGACCCAGTACTTC

D: -
J: TRBJ1-5
size: few
V: TRBV28
CDR3: CASSLPGVLNQPQHF
DNA: TGTGCCAGCAGTTTGCCCGGAGTCCTAAATCAGCCCCAGCATTTT

D: TRBD1
J: TRBJ2-2
size: few
V: TRBV11-2
CDR3: CASSARQGSGELFF
DNA: TGTGCCAGCAGCGCCCGACAGGGGTCCGGGGAGCTGTTTTTT

D: -
J: TRBJ2-7
size: -
V: TRBV7-9
CDR3: CASSLGTAGPSLYEQYF
DNA: TGTGCCAGCAGCTTAGGGACAGCTGGCCCCTCTCTCTACGAGCAGTACTTC

D: -
J: TRBJ2-7
size: -
V: TRBV6-6
CDR3: CASSGAYEQYF
DNA: TGTGCCAGCTCAGGGGCCTACGAGCAGTACTTC

D: -
J: TRBJ2-7
size: -
V: TRBV6-5
CDR3: CASSPSMTGSYEQYF
DNA: TGTGCCAGCAGTCCCTCTATGACAGGCTCCTACGAGCAGTACTTC

D: -
J: TRBJ1-2
size: few
V: TRBV5-1
CDR3: CASSSWQGPDGYTF
DNA: TGCGCCAGCAGCTCATGGCAGGGCCCCGATGGCTACACCTTC

D: TRBD1
J: TRBJ1-6
size: -
V: TRBV7-2
CDR3: CASSTRTGGNNSPLHF
DNA: TGTGCCAGCAGCACCCGGACAGGGGGTAATAATTCACCCCTCCACTTT

D: -
J: TRBJ2-3
size: few
V: TRBV29-1
CDR3: CSVDEGGSTDTQYF
DNA: TGCAGCGTTGACGAGGGCGGGAGCACAGATACGCAGTATTTT

D: TRBD1
J: TRBJ2-6
size: -
V: TRBV15
CDR3: CATSRDVPGTGAHGANVLTF
DNA: TGTGCCACCAGCAGAGACGTGCCCGGGACAGGGGCTCATGGGGCCAACGTCCTGACTTTC

D: -
J: TRBJ2-7
size: -
V: TRBV6-1
CDR3: CASQEDYEQYF
DNA: TGTGCCAGCCAAGAGGACTACGAGCAGTACTTC

D: -
J: TRBJ2-3
size: few
V: TRBV7-3
CDR3: CASSFHFDRSTDTQYF
DNA: TGTGCCAGCAGCTTCCACTTTGACAGGAGCACAGATACGCAGTATTTT